This T cell receptor (beta chain) stems from a study of a mutant IDH1 vaccine in newly diagnosed glioma. Study information: There were eight vaccinations for patients, given in weeks 1, 3, 5, 7, 11, 15, 19 and 23. Sex among treated patients split about 60% male, roughly 38% female; mean age was roughly 40 years.

Method: immunoSEQ multiplex PCR; TCRdb's copy keeps in-frame clones and lacks some. Among around 100,000 clones listed, 85% to 90% were seen once. Stated time point: week 11, during vaccination. The content of each vaccine dose was 300 ug of mutant IDH1 20-mer peptide, and topical imiquimod accompanied it. A note on this clone: What it recognizes is unknown.

Per germline, CDR1 SGHDN and CDR2 FVKESK. The CDR3 sequence is 15 residues long. The junction had 7 bases not matched to a gene; V was cut back by 0 bases and J by 6 bases. The chain has TRBV14 and TRBJ1-2; 7 nucleotides align to TRBD1. This clonotype was obtained from a woman between 45 and 65 years old with glioma. The sample in question was PBMCs, obtained from a glioma patient whose treatment included an IDH1 peptide vaccine. The CDR3 is CASSQDRSGGHGYTF. The CDR3 nucleotides read TGTGCCAGCAGCCAAGATAGATCAGGGGGACATGGCTACACCTTC. The entire variable domain, with the rest obtained from reference TRBV14 and TRBJ1-2, is as follows: EAGVTQFPSHSVIEKGQTVTLRCDPISGHDNLYWYRRVMGKEIKFLLHFVKESKQDESGMPNNRFLAERTGGTYSTLKVQPAELEDSGVYFCASSQDRSGGHGYTFGSGTRLTVV.